This T cell receptor (beta chain) was sequenced in a study of regulatory T cells in long-lasting Graves disease. Looking at the study overall: Persistence in Graves' disease denoted antithyroid drug use beyond 5 years alongside positive TSH receptor antibodies.

Time point: persistent/refractory GD, antithyroid drugs over 5 years with positive TRAb. Preparation of the TCR library used RNA extracted from PBMCs. An endocrinology unit in Xi'an, China, supplied the patients. Study-wide findings and caveats: Fewer public clonotypes were shared by new patients (966) than by persistent patients (around 2,900).

In building TCR beta libraries, iRepertoire HTBI primers were used together with Arm-PCR of CDR3 regions. TCRdb reprocessed the multiplex PCR reads via MiXCR and lists one record per CDR3 protein. The sample contains 650,000 to 850,000 distinct CDR3 sequences, roughly 30% of which appear only once. CDR1 is DFQATT and CDR2 is SNEGSKA in the germline V gene (reference sequence). V shed 3 bases and J shed 0 bases, with 14 bases lying between them. The CDR3 consists of 15 residues. This clonotype occurred many times. Its antigen remains unidentified. This clonotype was sampled from a female donor with Graves disease. Sequences were derived from peripheral blood mononuclear cells (PBMCs), sampled when the disease was refractory, from a patient treated with antithyroid drugs. The chain has TRBV20-1 and TRBJ1-2; D perhaps matches TRBD1 (5 bases). The CDR3 region is CSASSQVLANYGYTF. DNA of the CDR3: TGCAGTGCTAGTTCACAGGTTCTAGCTAACTATGGCTACACCTTC.